This TCR beta chain appears in the sequencing data of a study of CD8 T cells in Susac syndrome. The CDR3 has 15 residues. The V gene's germline CDR1 is MNHEY and CDR2 SMNVEV (reference sequence). Trimming cost V 6 bases and J 2 bases, with 13 bases left between them. Regarding the study as a whole: Regarding the TCR sequencing and HLA analysis, the study admitted that a relatively small number of individuals were involved.

Sequencing targeted TCR beta in T cells from blood (CD8+ and CD4+). Through negative isolation, CD4+ and CD8+ T cells were obtained, while TEMRA cells were enriched using FACS. This clonotype showed up just once. Antigen specificity is unknown. With random hexamers, about 0.45 to 1 ug RNA was reverse transcribed. It was immunoSEQ multiplex PCR that amplified TCR beta CDR3 across 54 Vbeta and 13 Jbeta. Each CDR3 protein is one row after TCRdb ran MiXCR on the immunoSEQ multiplex PCR reads. The data show about 150,000 distinct CDR3 sequences, with 85% to 95% seen just once and around 0.1% held by the top ten.

The clonotype was recovered from a human donor with multiple sclerosis. This chain uses TRBV27 with TRBJ1-4; D possibly corresponds to TRBD1 (6 bases). Material: CD4+ T cells from PBMCs. The CDR3 sequence: CASRRGGLTNEKLFF. The CDR3 DNA sequence: TGTGCCAGCAGGCGAGGGGGGCTCACTAATGAAAAACTGTTTTTT.